The 7 T cell receptor beta chains given below trace back to one sample, sequenced in a study of blood T cell repertoires in COVID-19. Measured with immunoSEQ multiplex PCR; TCRdb has only the in-frame clones, and not every one. The sample lists more than 350,000 clones, approximately 90% occurring once. The sequenced sample was PBMCs or T cells enriched from blood (not recorded which). These TCRs come from a woman younger than 35 who had been exposed to COVID-19.

This sequence joins TRBV27 and TRBJ2-2; 12 bases line up with TRBD2. The CDR3 sequence is 20 residues long. V shed 4 bases and J 0 bases; nucleotides not matched to a gene: 12. Germline-derived CDR1 and CDR2 are MNHEY and SMNVEV (reference sequence). CDR3 nucleotides: TGTGCCAGCAGTTCGTCCCTAGCGGGGGGGCCCCTTCCGAACACCGGGGAGCTGTTTTTT. This gives the protein CASSSSLAGGPLPNTGELFF.

The chain couples TRBV11-2 to TRBJ1-4; D is possibly TRBD1 (6 bases). The germline V gene has CDR1 SGHAT and CDR2 FQNNGV. The CDR3 consists of 15 residues. The V end lost 5 bases, the J end lost 4 bases, and 14 bases lay between the germline ends. The CDR3 sequence is CASSPWTARNEKLFF. CDR3 DNA: TGTGCCAGCAGCCCCTGGACAGCGCGTAATGAAAAACTGTTTTTT.

The CDR3 spells CASSMQSNQPQHF. The CDR3 DNA sequence: TGTGCCAGTAGTATGCAGTCCAATCAGCCCCAGCATTTT. The rearrangement links TRBV19 to TRBJ1-5, with no clear D. CDR1 and CDR2 from the germline V gene are LNHDA and SQIVND (reference sequence). The CDR3 is made up of 13 amino acids. Trimming cost V 3 bases and J 3 bases, with 6 bases left between them.

This clone has at least ten counts. The chain uses TRBV19 and TRBJ2-5, with 9 nucleotides matching TRBD1. V lost 5 bases, J lost 5 bases, and 9 bases stayed unmatched. The germline V gene has CDR1 LNHDA and CDR2 SQIVND (reference sequence). The CDR3 has 15 residues. The CDR3 nucleotides read TGTGCCAGTAGTCCTATACAGGGGGCGTGGGAGACCCAGTACTTC. Its translation: CASSPIQGAWETQYF.

This chain uses TRBV21-1 with TRBJ2-7; TRBD1 was called by the table and not checked on the DNA. TRBV21-1 is deemed a pseudogene. The CDR3 runs to 13 residues. The CDR3 DNA is TGTGCCAGCTCTGACAGGGCCTACTACGAGCAGTACTTC. Its protein product is CASSDRAYYEQYF.

The rearrangement joins TRBV19 to TRBJ2-7; 10 bases are shared with TRBD1. From germline, CDR1 is LNHDA and CDR2 SQIVND (reference sequence). The V and J ends lost 3 bases and 4 bases, in that order; junction bases with no gene match: 3. The CDR3 length is 14 residues. The CDR3 region is CASSIGTGDYEQYF. The DNA for the CDR3 is TGTGCCAGTAGTATTGGGACAGGGGATTACGAGCAGTACTTC.

The chain is built from TRBV6-6 and TRBJ1-6; D possibly corresponds to TRBD1 (5 bases). Germline CDR1 and CDR2: MNHNY and SVGAGI (reference sequence). V lost 8 bases and J lost 10, with 15 bases in between. This CDR3 region has 13 residues. The CDR3, as DNA: TGTGCCAGCGTGACCGATCAGGGATCACCCCTCCACTTT. This gives the protein CASVTDQGSPLHF.